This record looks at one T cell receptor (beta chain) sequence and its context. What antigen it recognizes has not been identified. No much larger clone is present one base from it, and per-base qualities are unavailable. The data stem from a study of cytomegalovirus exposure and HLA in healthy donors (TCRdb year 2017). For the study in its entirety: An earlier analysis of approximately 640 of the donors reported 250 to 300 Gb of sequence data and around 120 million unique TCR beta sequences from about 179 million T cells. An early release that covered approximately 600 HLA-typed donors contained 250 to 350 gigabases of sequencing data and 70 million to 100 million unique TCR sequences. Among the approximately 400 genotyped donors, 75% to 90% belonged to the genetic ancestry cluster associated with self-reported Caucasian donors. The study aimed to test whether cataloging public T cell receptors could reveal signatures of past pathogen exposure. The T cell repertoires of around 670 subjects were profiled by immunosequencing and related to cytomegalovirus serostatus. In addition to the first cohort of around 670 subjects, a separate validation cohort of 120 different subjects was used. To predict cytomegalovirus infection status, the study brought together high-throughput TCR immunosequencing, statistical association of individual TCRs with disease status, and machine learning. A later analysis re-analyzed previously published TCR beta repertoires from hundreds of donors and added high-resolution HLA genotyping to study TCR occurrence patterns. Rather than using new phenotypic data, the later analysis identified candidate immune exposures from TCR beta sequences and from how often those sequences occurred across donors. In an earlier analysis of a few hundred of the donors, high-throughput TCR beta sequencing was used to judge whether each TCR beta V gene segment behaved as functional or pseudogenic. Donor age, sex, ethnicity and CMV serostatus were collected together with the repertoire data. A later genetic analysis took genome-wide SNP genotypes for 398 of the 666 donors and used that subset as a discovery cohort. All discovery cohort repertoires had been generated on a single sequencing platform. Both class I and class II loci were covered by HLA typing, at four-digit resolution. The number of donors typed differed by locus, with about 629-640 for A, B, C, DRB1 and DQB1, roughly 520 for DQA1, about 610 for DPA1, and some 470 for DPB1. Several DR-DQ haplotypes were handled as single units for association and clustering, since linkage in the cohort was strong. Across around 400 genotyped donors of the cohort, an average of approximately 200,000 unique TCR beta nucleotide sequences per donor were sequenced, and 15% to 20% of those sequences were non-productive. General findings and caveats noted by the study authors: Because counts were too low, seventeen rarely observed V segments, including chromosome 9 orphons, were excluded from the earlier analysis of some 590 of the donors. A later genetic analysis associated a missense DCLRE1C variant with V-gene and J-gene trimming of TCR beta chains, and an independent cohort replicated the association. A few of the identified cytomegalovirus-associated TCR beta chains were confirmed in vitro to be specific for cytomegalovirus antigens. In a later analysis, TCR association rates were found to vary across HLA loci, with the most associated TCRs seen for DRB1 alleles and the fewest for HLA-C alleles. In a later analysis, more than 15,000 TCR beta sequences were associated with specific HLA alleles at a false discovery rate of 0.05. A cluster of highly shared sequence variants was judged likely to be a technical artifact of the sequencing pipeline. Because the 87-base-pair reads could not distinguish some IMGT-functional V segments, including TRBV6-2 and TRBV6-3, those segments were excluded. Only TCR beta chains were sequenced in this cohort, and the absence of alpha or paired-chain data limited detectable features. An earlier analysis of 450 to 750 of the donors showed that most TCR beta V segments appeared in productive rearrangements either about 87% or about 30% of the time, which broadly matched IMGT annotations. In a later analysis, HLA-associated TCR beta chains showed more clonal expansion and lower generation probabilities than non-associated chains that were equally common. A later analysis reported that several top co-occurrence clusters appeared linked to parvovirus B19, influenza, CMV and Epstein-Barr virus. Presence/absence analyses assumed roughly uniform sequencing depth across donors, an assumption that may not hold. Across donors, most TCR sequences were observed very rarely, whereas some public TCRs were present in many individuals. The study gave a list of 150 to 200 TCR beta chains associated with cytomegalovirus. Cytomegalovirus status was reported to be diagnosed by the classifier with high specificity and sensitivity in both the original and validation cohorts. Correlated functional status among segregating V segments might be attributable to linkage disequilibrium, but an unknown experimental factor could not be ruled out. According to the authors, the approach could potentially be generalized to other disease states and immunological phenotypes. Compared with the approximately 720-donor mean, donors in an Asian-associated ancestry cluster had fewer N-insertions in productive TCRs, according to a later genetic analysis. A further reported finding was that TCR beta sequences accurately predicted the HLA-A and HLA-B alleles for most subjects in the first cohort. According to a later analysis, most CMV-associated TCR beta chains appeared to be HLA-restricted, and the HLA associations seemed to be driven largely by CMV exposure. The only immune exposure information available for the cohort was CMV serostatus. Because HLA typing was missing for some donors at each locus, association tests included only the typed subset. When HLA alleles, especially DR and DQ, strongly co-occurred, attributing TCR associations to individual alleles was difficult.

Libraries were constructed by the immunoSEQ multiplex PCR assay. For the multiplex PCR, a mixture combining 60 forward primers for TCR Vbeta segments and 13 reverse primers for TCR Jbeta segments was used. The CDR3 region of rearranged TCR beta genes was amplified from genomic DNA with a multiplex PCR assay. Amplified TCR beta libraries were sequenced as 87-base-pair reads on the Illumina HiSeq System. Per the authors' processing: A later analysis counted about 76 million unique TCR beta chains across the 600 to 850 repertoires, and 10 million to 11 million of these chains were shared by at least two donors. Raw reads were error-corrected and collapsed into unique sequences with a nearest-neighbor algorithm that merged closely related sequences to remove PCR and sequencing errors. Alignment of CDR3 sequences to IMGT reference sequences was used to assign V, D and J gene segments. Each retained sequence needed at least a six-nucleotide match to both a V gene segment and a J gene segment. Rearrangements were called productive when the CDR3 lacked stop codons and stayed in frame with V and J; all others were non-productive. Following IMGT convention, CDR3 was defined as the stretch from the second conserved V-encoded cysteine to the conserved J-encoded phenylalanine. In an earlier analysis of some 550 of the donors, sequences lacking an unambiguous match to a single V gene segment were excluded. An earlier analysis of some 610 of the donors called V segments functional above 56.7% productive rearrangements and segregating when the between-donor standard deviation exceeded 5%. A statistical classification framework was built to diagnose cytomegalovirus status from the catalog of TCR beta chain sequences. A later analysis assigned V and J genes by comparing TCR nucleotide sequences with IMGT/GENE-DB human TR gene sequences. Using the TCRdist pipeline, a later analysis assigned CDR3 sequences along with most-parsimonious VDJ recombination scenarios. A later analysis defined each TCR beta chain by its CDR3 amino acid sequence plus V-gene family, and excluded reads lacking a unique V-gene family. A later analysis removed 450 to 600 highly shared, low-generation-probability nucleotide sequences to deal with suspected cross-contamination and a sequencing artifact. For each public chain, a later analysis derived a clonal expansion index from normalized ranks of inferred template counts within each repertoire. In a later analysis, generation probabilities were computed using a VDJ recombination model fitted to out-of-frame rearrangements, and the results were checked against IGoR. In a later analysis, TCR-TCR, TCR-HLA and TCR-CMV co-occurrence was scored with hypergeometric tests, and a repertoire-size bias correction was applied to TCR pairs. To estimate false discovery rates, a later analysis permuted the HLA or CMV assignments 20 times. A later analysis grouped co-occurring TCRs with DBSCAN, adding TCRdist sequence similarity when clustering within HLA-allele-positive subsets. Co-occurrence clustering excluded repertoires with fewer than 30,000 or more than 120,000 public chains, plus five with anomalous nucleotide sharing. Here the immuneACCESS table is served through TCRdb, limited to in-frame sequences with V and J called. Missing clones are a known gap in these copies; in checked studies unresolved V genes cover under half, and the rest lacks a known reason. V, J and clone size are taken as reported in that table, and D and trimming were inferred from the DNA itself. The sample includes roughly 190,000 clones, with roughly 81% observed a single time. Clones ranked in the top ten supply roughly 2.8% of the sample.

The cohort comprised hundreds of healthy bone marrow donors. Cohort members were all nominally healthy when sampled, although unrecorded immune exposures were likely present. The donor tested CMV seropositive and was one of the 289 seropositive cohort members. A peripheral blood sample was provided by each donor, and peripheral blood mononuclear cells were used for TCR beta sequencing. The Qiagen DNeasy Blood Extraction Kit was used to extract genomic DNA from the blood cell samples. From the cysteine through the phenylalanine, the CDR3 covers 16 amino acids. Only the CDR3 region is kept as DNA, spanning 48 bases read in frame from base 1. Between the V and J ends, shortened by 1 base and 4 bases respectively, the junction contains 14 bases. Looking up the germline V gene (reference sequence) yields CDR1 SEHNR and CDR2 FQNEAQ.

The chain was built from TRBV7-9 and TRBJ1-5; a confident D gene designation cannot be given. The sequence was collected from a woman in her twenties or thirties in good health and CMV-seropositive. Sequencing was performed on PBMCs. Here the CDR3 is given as CASSLGRATINQPQHF. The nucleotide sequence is TGTGCCAGCAGCTTAGGGCGGGCGACAATTAATCAGCCCCAGCATTTT.